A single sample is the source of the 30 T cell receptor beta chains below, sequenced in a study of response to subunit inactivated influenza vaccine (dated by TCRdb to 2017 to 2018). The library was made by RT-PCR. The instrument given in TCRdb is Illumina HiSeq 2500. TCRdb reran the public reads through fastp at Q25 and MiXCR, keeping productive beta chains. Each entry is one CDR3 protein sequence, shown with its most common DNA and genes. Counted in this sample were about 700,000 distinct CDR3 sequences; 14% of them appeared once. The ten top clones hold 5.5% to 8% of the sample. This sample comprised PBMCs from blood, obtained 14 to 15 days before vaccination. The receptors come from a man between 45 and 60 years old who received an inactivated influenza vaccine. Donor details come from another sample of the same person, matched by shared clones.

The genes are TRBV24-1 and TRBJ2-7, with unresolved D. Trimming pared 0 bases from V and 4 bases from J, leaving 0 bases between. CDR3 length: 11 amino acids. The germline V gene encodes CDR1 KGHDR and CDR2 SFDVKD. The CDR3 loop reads CATSDLYEQYF. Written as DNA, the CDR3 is TGTGCCACCAGTGATTTGTACGAGCAGTACTTC.

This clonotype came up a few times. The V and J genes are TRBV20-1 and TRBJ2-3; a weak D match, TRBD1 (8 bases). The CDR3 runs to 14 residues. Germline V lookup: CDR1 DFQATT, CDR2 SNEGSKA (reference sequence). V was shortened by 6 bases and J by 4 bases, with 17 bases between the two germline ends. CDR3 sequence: CSAGRQGASDTQYF. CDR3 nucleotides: TGCAGTGCCGGGAGGCAGGGGGCTTCAGATACGCAGTATTTT.

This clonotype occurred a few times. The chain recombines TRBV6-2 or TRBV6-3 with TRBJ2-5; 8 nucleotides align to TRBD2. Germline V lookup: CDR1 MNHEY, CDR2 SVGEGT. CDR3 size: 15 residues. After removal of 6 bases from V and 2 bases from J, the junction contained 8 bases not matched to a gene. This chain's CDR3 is CASSRGLGFQETQYF. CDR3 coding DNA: TGTGCCAGCAGCCGGGGACTAGGCTTTCAAGAGACCCAGTACTTC.

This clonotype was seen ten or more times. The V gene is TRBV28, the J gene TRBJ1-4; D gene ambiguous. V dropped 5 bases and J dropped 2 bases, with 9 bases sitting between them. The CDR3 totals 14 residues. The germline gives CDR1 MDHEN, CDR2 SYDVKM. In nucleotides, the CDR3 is TGTGCCAGCAGTCTAACCGGGACTAATGAAAAACTGTTTTTT. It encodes CASSLTGTNEKLFF.

The CDR3, as DNA: TGTGCCAGCAGCTCAAGGGACTACACCCATCATACGCAGTATTTT. It encodes CASSSRDYTHHTQYF. The chain combines TRBV7-2 with TRBJ2-3, with 7 bases fitting TRBD2. V lost 4 bases to trimming and J lost 7 bases; unmatched junction nucleotides: 11. The CDR3 extends over 15 amino acids. The V gene's germline CDR1 is SGHTA and CDR2 FQGNSA. Full variable domain (rest looked up from reference TRBV7-2 and TRBJ2-3): GAGVSQSPSNKVTEKGKDVELRCDPISGHTALYWYRQSLGQGLEFLIYFQGNSAPDKSGLPSDRFSAERTGGSVSTLTIQRTQQEDSAVYLCASSSRDYTHHTQYFGPGTRLTVL.

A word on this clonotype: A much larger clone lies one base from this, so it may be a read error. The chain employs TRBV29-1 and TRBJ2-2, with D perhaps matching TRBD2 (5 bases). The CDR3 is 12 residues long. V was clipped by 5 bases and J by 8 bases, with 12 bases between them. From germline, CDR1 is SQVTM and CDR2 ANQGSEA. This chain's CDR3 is CSVPLPGGELFF. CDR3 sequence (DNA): TGCAGCGTTCCACTGCCGGGGGGGGAGCTGTTTTTT.

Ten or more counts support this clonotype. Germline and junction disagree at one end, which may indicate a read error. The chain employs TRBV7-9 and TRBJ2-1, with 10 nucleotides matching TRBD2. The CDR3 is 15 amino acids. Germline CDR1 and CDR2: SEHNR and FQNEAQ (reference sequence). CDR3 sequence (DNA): TGTGCCAGCAGCCTAGCGGGAGTTGGCTACAATGAGCAGTTCTTC. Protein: CASSLAGVGYNEQFF.

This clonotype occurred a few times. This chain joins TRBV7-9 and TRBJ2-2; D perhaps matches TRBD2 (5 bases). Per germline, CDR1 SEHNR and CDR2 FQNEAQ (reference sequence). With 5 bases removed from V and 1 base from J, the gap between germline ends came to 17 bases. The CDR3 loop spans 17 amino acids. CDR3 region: CASSQSGVSRNTGELFF. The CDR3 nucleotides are TGTGCCAGCAGCCAAAGCGGTGTATCCAGGAACACCGGGGAGCTGTTTTTT.

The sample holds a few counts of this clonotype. CDR3 nucleotide sequence: TGCAGCGTTGCGGCGGGTCACACGACCAACCGCATTACCTACGAGCAGTACTTC. Translated, it gives CSVAAGHTTNRITYEQYF. V and J are TRBV29-1 and TRBJ2-7, with a possible D match to TRBD2 (5 bases). Trimming cost V 4 bases and J 2 bases, with 27 bases left between them. The CDR3 spans 18 residues. Germline V gene data show CDR1 as SQVTM and CDR2 as ANQGSEA.

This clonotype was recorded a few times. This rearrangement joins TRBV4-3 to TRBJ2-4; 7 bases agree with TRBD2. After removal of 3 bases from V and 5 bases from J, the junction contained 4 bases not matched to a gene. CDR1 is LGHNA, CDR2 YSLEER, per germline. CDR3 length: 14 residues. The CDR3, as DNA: TGCGCCAGCAGCCACGGGGCGGGGGAAAACATTCAGTACTTC. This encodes CASSHGAGENIQYF.

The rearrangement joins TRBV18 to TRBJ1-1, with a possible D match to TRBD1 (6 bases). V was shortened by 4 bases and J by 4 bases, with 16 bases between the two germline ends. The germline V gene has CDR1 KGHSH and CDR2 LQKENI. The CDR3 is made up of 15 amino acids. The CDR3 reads CASSLGTPGATEAFF. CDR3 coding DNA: TGTGCCAGCTCACTCGGGACACCGGGGGCCACTGAAGCTTTCTTT.

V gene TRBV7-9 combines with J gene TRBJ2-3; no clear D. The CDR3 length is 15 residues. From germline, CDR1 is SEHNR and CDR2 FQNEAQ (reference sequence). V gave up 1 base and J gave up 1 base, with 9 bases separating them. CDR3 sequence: CASSLGGMGTDTQYF. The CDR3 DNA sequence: TGTGCCAGCAGCTTAGGTGGGATGGGCACAGATACGCAGTATTTT.

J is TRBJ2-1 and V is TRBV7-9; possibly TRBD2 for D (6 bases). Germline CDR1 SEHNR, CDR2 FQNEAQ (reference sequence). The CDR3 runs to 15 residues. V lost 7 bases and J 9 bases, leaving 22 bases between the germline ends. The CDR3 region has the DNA TGTGCCAGCACCCTCCCCCGGGCGGTGGGGGGTGAGCAGTTCTTC. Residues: CASTLPRAVGGEQFF.

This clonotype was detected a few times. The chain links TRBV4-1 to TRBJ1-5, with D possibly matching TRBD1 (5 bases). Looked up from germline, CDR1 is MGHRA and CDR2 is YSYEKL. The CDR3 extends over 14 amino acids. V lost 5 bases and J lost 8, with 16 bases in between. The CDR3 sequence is CASSSLREGKPQHF. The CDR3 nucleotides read TGCGCCAGCAGCTCACTCCGGGAGGGGAAGCCCCAGCATTTT.

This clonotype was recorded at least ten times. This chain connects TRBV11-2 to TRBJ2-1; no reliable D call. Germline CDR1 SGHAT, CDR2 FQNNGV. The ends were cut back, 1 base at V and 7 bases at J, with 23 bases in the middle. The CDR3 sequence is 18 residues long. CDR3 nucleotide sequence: TGTGCCAGCAGCTTAGTGTTTCAGAATGGGCGGCTTGGGAATGAGCAGTTCTTC. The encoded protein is CASSLVFQNGRLGNEQFF.

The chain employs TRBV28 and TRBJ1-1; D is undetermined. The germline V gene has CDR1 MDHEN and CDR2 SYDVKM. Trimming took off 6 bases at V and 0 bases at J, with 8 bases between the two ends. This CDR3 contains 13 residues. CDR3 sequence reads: CASRAQVNTEAFF. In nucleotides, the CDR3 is TGTGCCAGCAGAGCACAAGTGAACACTGAAGCTTTCTTT.

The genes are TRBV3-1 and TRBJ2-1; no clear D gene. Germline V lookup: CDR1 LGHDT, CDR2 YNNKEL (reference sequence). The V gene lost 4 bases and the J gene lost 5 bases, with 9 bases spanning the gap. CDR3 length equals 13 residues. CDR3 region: CASSPYLNNEQFF. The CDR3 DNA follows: TGTGCCAGCAGCCCCTACTTAAACAATGAGCAGTTCTTC.

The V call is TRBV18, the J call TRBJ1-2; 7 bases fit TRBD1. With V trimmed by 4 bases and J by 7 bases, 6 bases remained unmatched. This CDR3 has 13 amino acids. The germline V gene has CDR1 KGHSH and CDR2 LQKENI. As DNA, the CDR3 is TGTGCCAGCTCACGTCAGGGGGATTTTGGCTACACCTTC. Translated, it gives CASSRQGDFGYTF.

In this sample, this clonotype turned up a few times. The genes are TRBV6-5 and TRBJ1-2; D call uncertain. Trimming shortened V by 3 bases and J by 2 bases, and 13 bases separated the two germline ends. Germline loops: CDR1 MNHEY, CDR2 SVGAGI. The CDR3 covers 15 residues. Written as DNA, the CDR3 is TGTGCCAGCAGTTATCTTCCACGGGCGAACTATGGCTACACCTTC. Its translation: CASSYLPRANYGYTF.

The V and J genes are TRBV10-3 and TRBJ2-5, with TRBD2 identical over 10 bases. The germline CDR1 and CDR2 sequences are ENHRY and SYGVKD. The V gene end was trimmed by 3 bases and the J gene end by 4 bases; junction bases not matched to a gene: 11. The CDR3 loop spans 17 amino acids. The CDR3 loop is CAISEKGPSGSGETQYF. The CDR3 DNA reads TGTGCCATCAGTGAAAAAGGTCCTAGCGGGAGTGGAGAGACCCAGTACTTC.

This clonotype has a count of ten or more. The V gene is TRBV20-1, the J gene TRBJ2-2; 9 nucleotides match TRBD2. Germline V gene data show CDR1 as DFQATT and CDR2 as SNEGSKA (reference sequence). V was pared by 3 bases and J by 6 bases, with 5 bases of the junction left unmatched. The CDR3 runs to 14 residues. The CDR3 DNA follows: TGCAGTGCTAGCCCCGGGACTAGCTCCGGGGAGCTGTTTTTT. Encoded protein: CSASPGTSSGELFF.

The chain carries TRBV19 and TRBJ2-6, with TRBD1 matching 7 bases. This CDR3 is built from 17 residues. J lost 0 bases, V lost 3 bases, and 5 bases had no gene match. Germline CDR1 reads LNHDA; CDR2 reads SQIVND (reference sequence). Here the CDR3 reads CASSIGAGGSGANVLTF. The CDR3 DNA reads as TGTGCCAGTAGTATTGGTGCAGGGGGCTCTGGGGCCAACGTCCTGACTTTC.

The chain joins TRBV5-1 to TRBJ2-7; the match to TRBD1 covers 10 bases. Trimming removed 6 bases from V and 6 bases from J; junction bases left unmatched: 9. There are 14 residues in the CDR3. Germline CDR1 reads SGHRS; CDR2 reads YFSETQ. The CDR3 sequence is CASTEGTGVGEQYF. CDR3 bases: TGCGCCAGCACGGAGGGGACAGGGGTTGGCGAGCAGTACTTC.

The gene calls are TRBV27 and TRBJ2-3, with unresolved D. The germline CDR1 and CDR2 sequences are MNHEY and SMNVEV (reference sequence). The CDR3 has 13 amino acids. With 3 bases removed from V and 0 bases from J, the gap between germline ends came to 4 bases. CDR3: CASSFFSTDTQYF. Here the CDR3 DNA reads TGTGCCAGCAGTTTTTTTAGCACAGATACGCAGTATTTT.

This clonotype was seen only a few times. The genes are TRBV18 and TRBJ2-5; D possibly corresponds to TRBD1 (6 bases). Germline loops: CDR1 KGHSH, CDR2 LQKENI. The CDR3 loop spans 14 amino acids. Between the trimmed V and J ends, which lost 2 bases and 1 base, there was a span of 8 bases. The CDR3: CASSPRTAQETQYF. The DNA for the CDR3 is TGTGCCAGCTCACCAAGGACAGCCCAAGAGACCCAGTACTTC.

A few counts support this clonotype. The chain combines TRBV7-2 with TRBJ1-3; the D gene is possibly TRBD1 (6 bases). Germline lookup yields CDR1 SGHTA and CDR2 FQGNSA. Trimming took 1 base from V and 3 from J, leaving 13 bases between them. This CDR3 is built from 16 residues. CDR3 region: CASSLDGGAVGNTIYF. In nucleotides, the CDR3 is TGTGCCAGCAGCTTAGATGGGGGCGCGGTTGGAAACACCATATATTTT.

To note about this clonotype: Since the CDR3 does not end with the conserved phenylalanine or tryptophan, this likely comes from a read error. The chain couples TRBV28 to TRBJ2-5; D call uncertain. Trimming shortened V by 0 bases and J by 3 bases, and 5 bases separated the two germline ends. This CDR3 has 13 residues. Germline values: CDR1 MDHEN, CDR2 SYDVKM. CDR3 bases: TGTGCCAGCAGTTTATGGGCGGAAGAGACCCAGTACTTA. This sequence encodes CASSLWAEETQYL.

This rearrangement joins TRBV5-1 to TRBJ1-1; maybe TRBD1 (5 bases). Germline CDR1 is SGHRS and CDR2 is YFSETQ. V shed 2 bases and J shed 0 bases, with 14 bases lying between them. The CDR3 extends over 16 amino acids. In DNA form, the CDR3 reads TGCGCCAGCAGCTTCGGGGCAGGGAACGTGAACACTGAAGCTTTCTTT. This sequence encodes CASSFGAGNVNTEAFF.

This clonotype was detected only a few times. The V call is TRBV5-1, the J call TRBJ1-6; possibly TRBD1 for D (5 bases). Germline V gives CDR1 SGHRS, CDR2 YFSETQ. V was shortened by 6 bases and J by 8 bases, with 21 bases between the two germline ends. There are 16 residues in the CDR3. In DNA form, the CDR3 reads TGCGCCAGCACCACCGAACCAGGGCAGGGATATTCACCCCTCCACTTT. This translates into CASTTEPGQGYSPLHF.

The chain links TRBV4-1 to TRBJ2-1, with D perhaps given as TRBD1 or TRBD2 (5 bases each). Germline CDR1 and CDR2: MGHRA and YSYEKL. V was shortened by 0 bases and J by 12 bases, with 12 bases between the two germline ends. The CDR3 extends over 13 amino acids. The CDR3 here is CASSQDWGKGQFF. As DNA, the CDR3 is TGCGCCAGCAGCCAAGATTGGGGGAAGGGGCAGTTCTTC.